The 24 T cell receptor beta chains presented below share a single source sample, sequenced in a study of tumor-infiltrating lymphocytes in primary liver carcinoma. Making TCR beta cDNA involved approximately 0.5 ug total RNA and a constant-region primer. Three rounds of nested multiplex PCR with slightly modified ARM-PCR produced TCR beta libraries. Use of TRBV1-TRBV30 forward primers with a C-beta reverse primer characterized the first two PCR rounds, which lasted about 9 cycles each. One entry per CDR3 protein results from TCRdb running MiXCR on the multiplex PCR reads. The table lists just under 45,000 distinct CDR3 sequences, around 72% of them singletons. The study co-extracted DNA and RNA from roughly 20-30 mg of unsorted bulk tissue. The sample taken for sequencing was liver tumor tissue from sampling region 2. Subset denoted: tumor region T2, inferior pole. The receptor source for this set is a man aged 35 to 55 with primary liver carcinoma and hepatitis B virus infection.

About this clonotype: Just one base apart from a much larger clone, this may be a read error. The gene calls are TRBV30 and TRBJ1-1, with a weak D call TRBD1 (5 bases). CDR3 size: 11 residues. The germline gives CDR1 GTSNPN, CDR2 SVGIG (reference sequence). The CDR3: CGWGGVTEAFF. DNA of the CDR3: TGTGGCTGGGGGGGTGTAACTGAAGCTTTCTTT.

This clonotype came up once. At one end the junction does not follow the germline gene, possibly because of a read error. This sequence joins TRBV28 and TRBJ1-4, with a tentative D call TRBD1 (5 bases). Germline assignment: CDR1 MDHEN and CDR2 SYDVKM. This CDR3 has 13 residues. The CDR3: CASRVGGQEKLLF. CDR3 in DNA: TGTGCCAGCAGGGTGGGGGGTCAGGAAAAACTGCTTTTT.

On this clonotype itself: Compared with germline, one end of the junction differs, possibly owing to a read error. The gene calls are TRBV14 and TRBJ2-5; a weak D match, TRBD2 (5 bases). The germline V gene has CDR1 SGHDN and CDR2 FVKESK. The CDR3 has 13 amino acids. The CDR3 region has the DNA TGTGCCAGCAGCCAAGTTTCTAGGGAGATCCAGTACTTC. This translates into CASSQVSREIQYF. Using reference TRBV14 and TRBJ2-5 for the parts outside the CDR3, the full variable domain is EAGVTQFPSHSVIEKGQTVTLRCDPISGHDNLYWYRRVMGKEIKFLLHFVKESKQDESGMPNNRFLAERTGGTYSTLKVQPAELEDSGVYFCASSQVSREIQYFGPGTRLLVL.

This clonotype was observed many times. The chain links TRBV28 to TRBJ2-1, with D perhaps matching TRBD1 (5 bases). Trimming left V 6 bases short and J 0 bases short, with 12 bases between. Germline V CDR1 and CDR2: MDHEN, SYDVKM. The CDR3 spans 15 residues. The CDR3, as DNA: TGTGCCAGCAGCCCCGCGGACACCTCCTACAATGAGCAGTTCTTC. It is translated as CASSPADTSYNEQFF.

The V and J genes are TRBV20-1 and TRBJ1-2; D perhaps matches TRBD1 (6 bases). Trimming removed 0 bases at V and 8 bases at J, with 13 bases between. This CDR3 region has 13 residues. Germline lookup yields CDR1 DFQATT and CDR2 SNEGSKA (reference sequence). The CDR3 here is CSAREGGAIGYTF. CDR3 bases: TGCAGTGCTAGAGAGGGGGGGGCGATCGGCTACACCTTC.

The sample holds many counts of this clonotype. The gene calls are TRBV14 and TRBJ1-6; no firm D call. V gave up 1 base and J gave up 12 bases, with 10 bases separating them. The CDR3 totals 13 residues. The V gene's germline CDR1 is SGHDN and CDR2 FVKESK. CDR3 in DNA: TGTGCCAGCAGCCAAGGGGATGGAAGACCCCTCCACTTT. Its translation is CASSQGDGRPLHF.

For this clonotype: Compared with germline, one end of the junction differs, possibly owing to a read error. This chain connects TRBV7-3 to TRBJ2-1; D not certain. The CDR3 covers 20 residues. Germline CDR1 is SGHTA and CDR2 is FQGTGA. CDR3 sequence (DNA): TGTGCCAGCAGCTTAAGGGCCCAGGCGTTCGTGCAGCAGGCCTACAATGAGCAGTTTTTC. Translation: CASSLRAQAFVQQAYNEQFF.

Concerning this clonotype itself: Given the absence of the conserved phenylalanine or tryptophan at the CDR3 end, a read error is likely. The V and J genes are TRBV4-3 and TRBJ2-5, with no clear D. CDR3 length equals 15 residues. Germline V lookup: CDR1 LGHNA, CDR2 YSLEER. DNA for the CDR3: TGCGCCTGCAGCCAAGCAGCTCGTTTGACTGAGACCCAGTACTTA. It is translated as CACSQAARLTETQYL.

The chain is built from TRBV29-1 and TRBJ1-2, with TRBD1 matching 9 bases. There are 15 residues in the CDR3. V lost 8 bases to trimming and J lost 10 bases; unmatched junction nucleotides: 20. Germline-derived CDR1 and CDR2 are SQVTM and ANQGSEA. The CDR3: CSMAARLQGAFDYTF. The CDR3, as DNA: TGCAGCATGGCCGCCCGCCTACAGGGGGCTTTTGACTACACCTTC.

This clonotype showed up just a few times. This chain connects TRBV25-1 to TRBJ2-5; D ambiguous. The V gene lost 5 bases and the J gene lost 14 bases, with 18 bases spanning the gap. Germline V gene data show CDR1 as MGHDK and CDR2 as SYGVNS. There are 12 residues in the CDR3. CDR3 amino acids: CASSLNSETRYF. Here the CDR3 DNA reads TGTGCCAGCAGTCTAAACTCAGAGACCCGATACTTC.

With regard to this clonotype: One end of the junction varies from germline; a read error may be responsible. The chain couples TRBV28 to TRBJ1-4; 7 nucleotides match TRBD1. In germline, CDR1 is MDHEN, CDR2 SYDVKM. There are 13 residues in the CDR3. The CDR3: CASSLPGQPKLSF. CDR3 bases: TGTGCCAGCAGTCTTCCGGGACAGCCAAAATTGTCTTTT.

The table lists this clonotype with a few counts. The J gene is TRBJ2-7, the V gene TRBV6-1, with 12 bases aligning to TRBD2. This CDR3 spans 15 amino acids. Germline lookup yields CDR1 MNHNS and CDR2 SASEGT. The V gene end was trimmed by 4 bases and the J gene end by 4 bases; junction bases not matched to a gene: 5. CDR3 sequence: CASSVLTSGSYEQYF. The CDR3 nucleotides read TGTGCCAGCAGTGTTTTGACTAGCGGGAGTTACGAGCAGTACTTC.

The rearrangement uses TRBV7-9 and TRBJ1-2; TRBD1 agrees at 7 bases. The germline V gene encodes CDR1 SEHNR and CDR2 FQNEAQ (reference sequence). This CDR3 contains 17 residues. V was pared by 5 bases and J by 2 bases, with 14 bases of the junction left unmatched. The CDR3 nucleotides are TGTGCCAGCAGCCCCAAACCCCAGGGGGGGCGCAACTATGGCTACACCTTC. Translating gives CASSPKPQGGRNYGYTF.

As regards this clonotype: At one boundary the junction diverges from the germline segment, which might be a read error. V and J are TRBV11-2 and TRBJ2-2; D assignment may be TRBD1 or TRBD2 (5 bases each). Germline-derived CDR1 and CDR2 are SGHAT and FQNNGV. CDR3 length: 14 residues. The DNA of the CDR3 is TGTGCCGGCAGCACAAACTCGGACACCGGGGAGCTGCTTTTT. It specifies CAGSTNSDTGELLF.

Note on this clonotype: An end of the junction differs from the germline gene, which may be a read error. The chain uses TRBV5-4 and TRBJ2-2; 11 bases map to TRBD2. The V gene's germline CDR1 is SGHNT and CDR2 YYREEE (reference sequence). There are 16 residues in the CDR3. The CDR3 DNA follows: TGTGCCAGCAGCTTCCTTCTAGCGGGAGGAACCGGGGAGCTGTTCTTT. Protein sequence: CASSFLLAGGTGELFF.

V gene TRBV4-3 combines with J gene TRBJ2-3; TRBD2 aligns across 8 bases. This CDR3 region has 17 residues. Germline V gene data show CDR1 as LGHNA and CDR2 as YSLEER. The CDR3 nucleotides are TGCGCAAGCTGCCAAGATGCGCGAGCGGGAGCCGCAGATACGCAGTATTTT. As protein: CASCQDARAGAADTQYF.

With regard to this clonotype: One end of the junction fails to match germline, which may point to a read error. The chain couples TRBV7-8 to TRBJ2-7; D is undetermined. The CDR3 has 13 residues. Germline V gene data show CDR1 as SGHVS and CDR2 as FQNEAQ. CDR3 sequence reads: CASRPTDSYEQYF. DNA of the CDR3: TGTGCTAGCAGACCGACTGATTCCTACGAGCAGTACTTC.

V and J are TRBV28 and TRBJ1-4, with D maybe TRBD1 (6 bases). The CDR3 runs to 14 residues. V was shortened by 7 bases and J by 8 bases, with 17 bases between the two germline ends. The germline CDR1 and CDR2 sequences are MDHEN and SYDVKM. CDR3 protein: CASNRQAINEKLFF. CDR3 nucleotide sequence: TGTGCCAGCAATCGACAGGCAATTAACGAAAAACTGTTTTTT.

This clonotype was seen a few times. At one end the junction does not follow the germline gene, possibly because of a read error. The gene calls are TRBV5-1 and TRBJ2-1, with a tentative D call TRBD2 (5 bases). The CDR3 is made up of 15 amino acids. Per the germline V gene, CDR1 is SGHRS and CDR2 is YFSETQ. The DNA for the CDR3 is TGCGCCAGCAGCTCGGTTGGGGAGCCCTACGATGAGCAGTTCTTC. This codes for CASSSVGEPYDEQFF.

As regards this clonotype: A much bigger clone sits one base away, suggesting this may be a read error. J is TRBJ2-5 and V is TRBV20-1; 8 nucleotides line up with TRBD2. V shed 4 bases and J 1 base; nucleotides not matched to a gene: 8. The CDR3 consists of 15 residues. In germline, CDR1 is DFQATT, CDR2 SNEGSKA (reference sequence). CDR3 coding DNA: TGCAGTGCTACCGTCGATAGCGGGATCCAAGAGACCCAGTACTTC. Residues: CSATVDSGIQETQYF.

This clonotype was detected only a few times. The junction shows a germline mismatch at one end, possibly a read error. The rearrangement joins TRBV2 to TRBJ2-7; D perhaps matches TRBD2 (6 bases). Germline CDR1 and CDR2: SNHLY and FYNNEI. The CDR3 extends over 14 amino acids. In DNA, the CDR3 is TGTGCCAGCAGTCAAGCGGGCACTTTCTACGAGCAGTACTTC. The encoded protein is CASSQAGTFYEQYF. Supplemented by reference TRBV2 and TRBJ2-7, the full variable domain reads EPEVTQTPSHQVTQMGQEVILRCVPISNHLYFYWYRQILGQKVEFLVSFYNNEISEKSEIFDDQFSVERPDGSNFTLKIRSTKLEDSAMYFCASSQAGTFYEQYFGPGTRLTVT.

This clonotype was detected ten times or more. The V gene is TRBV5-4, the J gene TRBJ2-3; TRBD2 aligns across 10 bases. This CDR3 spans 17 amino acids. Germline assignment: CDR1 SGHNT and CDR2 YYREEE (reference sequence). J lost 8 bases, V lost 4 bases, and 16 bases had no gene match. CDR3 coding DNA: TGTGCCAGCAGCGCCCCCGGGACTAGCGCTGGGGGGGTTACGCAGTATTTT. Translated: CASSAPGTSAGGVTQYF.

About this clonotype: An end of the junction differs from the germline gene, which may be a read error. The genes are TRBV11-3 and TRBJ2-7; 7 bases align to TRBD2. CDR3 length: 14 residues. Germline V gene sequence: CDR1 SGHNT, CDR2 YENEEA. CDR3 loop: CASIHGEGDYEQYF. The DNA of the CDR3 is TGTGCCAGCATCCATGGAGAAGGGGACTACGAGCAGTATTTC.

This clonotype has a count of ten or more. The genes are TRBV5-8 and TRBJ2-6; 13 bases fit TRBD2. The CDR3 is 19 residues long. Germline CDR1 is SGHTS and CDR2 is YDEGEE. The V segment lost 4 bases and the J segment 0 bases; nucleotides outside the gene matches: 7. CDR3 sequence reads: CASSPMGLAGFSGANVLTF. As DNA, the CDR3 is TGTGCCAGCAGCCCAATGGGACTAGCGGGGTTCTCTGGGGCCAACGTCCTGACTTTC.